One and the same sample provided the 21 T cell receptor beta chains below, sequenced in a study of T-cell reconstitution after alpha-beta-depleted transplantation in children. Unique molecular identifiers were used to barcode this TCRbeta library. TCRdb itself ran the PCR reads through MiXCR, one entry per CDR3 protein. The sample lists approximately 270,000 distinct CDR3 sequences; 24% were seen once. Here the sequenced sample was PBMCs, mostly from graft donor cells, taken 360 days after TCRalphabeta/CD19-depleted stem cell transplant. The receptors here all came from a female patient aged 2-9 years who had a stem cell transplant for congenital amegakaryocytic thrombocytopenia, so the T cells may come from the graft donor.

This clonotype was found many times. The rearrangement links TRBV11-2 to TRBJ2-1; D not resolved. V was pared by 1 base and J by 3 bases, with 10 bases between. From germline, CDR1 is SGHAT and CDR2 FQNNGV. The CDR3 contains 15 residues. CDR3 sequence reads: CASSLGVSHYNEQFF. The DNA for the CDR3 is TGTGCCAGCAGCTTAGGGGTTAGCCACTACAATGAGCAGTTCTTC.

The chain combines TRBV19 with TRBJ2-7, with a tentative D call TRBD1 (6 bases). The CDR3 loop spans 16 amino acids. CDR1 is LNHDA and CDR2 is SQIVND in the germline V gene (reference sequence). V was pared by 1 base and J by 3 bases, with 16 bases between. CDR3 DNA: TGTGCCAGTAGTATAGCTGGGACACTTACTGGCTACGAGCAGTACTTC. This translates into CASSIAGTLTGYEQYF. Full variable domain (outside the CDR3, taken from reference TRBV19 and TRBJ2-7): DGGITQSPKYLFRKEGQNVTLSCEQNLNHDAMYWYRQDPGQGLRLIYYSQIVNDFQKGDIAEGYSVSREKKESFPLTVTSAQKNPTAFYLCASSIAGTLTGYEQYFGPGTRLTVT.

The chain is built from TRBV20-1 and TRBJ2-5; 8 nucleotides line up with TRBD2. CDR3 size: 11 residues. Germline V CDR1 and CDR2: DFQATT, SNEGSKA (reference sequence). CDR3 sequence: CSGGAWETQYF. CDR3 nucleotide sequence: TGCAGCGGGGGGGCGTGGGAGACCCAGTACTTC.

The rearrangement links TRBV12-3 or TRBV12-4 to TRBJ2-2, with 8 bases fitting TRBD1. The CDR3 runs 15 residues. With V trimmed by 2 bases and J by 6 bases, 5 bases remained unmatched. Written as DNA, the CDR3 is TGTGCCAGCAGTTTAATGGGACAGGAGGCCGGGGAGCTGTTTTTT. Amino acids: CASSLMGQEAGELFF.

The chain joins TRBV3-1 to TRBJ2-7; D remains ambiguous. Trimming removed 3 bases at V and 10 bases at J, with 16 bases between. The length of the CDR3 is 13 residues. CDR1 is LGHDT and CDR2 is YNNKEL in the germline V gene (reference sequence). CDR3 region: CASSQSDGRPQYF. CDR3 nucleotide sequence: TGTGCCAGCAGCCAGTCGGATGGTCGACCCCAGTACTTC.

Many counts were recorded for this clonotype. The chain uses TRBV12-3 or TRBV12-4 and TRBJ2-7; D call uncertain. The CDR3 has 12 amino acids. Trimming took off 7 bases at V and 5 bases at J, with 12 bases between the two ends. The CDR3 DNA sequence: TGTGCCAGCACACAGCATTGGAACGAGCAGTACTTC. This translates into CASTQHWNEQYF.

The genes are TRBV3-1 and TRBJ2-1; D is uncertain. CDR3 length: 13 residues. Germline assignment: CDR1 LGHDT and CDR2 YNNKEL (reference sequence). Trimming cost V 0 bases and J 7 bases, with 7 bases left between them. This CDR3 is CASSQDRLNEQFF. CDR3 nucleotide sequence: TGTGCCAGCAGCCAAGATCGACTGAATGAGCAGTTCTTC.

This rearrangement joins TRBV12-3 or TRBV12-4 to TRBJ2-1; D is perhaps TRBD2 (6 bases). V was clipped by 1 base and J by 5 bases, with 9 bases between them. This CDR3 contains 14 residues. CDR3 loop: CASSLGAGHNEQFF. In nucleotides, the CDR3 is TGTGCCAGCAGTTTAGGGGCGGGACACAATGAGCAGTTCTTC.

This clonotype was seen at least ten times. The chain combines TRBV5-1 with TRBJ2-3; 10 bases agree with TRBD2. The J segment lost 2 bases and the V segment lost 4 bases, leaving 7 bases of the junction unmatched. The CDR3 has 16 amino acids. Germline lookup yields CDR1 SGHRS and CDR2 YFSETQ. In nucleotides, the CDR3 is TGCGCCAGCAGCCCGCGTAGCGGGGGGACCACAGATACGCAGTATTTT. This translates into CASSPRSGGTTDTQYF.

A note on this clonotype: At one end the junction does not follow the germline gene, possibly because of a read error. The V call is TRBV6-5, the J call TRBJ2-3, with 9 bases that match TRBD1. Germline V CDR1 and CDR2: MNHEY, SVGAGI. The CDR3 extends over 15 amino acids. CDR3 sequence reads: CGSSYRDRGTDTQYF. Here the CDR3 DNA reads TGTGGCAGCAGTTACCGGGACAGGGGCACAGATACGCAGTATTTT.

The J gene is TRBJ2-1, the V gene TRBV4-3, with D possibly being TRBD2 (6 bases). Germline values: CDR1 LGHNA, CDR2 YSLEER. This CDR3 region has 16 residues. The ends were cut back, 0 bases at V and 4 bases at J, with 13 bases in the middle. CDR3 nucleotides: TGCGCCAGCAGCCAAGATCGTAGCGGCAGATACAATGAGCAGTTCTTC. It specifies CASSQDRSGRYNEQFF.

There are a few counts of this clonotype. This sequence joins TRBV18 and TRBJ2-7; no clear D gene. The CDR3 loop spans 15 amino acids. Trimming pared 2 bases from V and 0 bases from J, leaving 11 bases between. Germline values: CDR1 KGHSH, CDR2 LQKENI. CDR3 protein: CASSPSFTSSYEQYF. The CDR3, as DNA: TGTGCCAGCTCACCAAGTTTCACCAGCTCCTACGAGCAGTACTTC.

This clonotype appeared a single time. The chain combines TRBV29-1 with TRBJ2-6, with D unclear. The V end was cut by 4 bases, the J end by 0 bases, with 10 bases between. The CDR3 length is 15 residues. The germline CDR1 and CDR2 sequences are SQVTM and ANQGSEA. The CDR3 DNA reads TGCAGCGTTGTGGACGCCGGCTCTGGGGCCAACGTCCTGACTTTC. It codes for CSVVDAGSGANVLTF.

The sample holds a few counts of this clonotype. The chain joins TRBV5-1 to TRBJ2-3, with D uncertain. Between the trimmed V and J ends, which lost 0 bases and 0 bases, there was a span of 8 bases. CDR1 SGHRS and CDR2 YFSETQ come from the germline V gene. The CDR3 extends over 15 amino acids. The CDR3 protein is CASSLGVISTDTQYF. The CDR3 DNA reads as TGCGCCAGCAGCTTGGGGGTTATTAGCACAGATACGCAGTATTTT.

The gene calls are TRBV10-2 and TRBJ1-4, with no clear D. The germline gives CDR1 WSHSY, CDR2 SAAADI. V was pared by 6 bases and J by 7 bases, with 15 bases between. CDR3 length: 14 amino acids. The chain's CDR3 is CASSPDDGSEKLFF. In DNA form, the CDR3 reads TGCGCCAGCAGCCCGGATGATGGGTCTGAAAAACTGTTTTTT.

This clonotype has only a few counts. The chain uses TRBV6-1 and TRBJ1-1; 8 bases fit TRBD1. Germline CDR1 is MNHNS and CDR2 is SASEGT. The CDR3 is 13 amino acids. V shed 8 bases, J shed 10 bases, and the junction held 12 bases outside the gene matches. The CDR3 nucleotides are TGTGCCAGCCTTGACAGGGGCCGAAGTCTAGCTTTCTTT. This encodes CASLDRGRSLAFF.

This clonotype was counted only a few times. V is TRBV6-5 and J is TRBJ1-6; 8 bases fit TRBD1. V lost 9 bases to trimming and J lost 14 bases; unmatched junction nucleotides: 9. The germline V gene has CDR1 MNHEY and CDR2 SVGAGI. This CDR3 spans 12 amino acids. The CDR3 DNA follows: TGTGCCAGTCGACAGGGGTATATGGCCCTCCACTTT. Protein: CASRQGYMALHF.

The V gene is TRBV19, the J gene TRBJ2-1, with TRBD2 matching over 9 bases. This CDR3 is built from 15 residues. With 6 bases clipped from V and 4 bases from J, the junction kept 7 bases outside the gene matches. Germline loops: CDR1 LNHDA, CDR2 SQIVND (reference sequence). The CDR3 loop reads CASRSLAGYYNEQFF. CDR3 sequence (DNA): TGTGCCAGTAGATCACTAGCGGGCTATTACAATGAGCAGTTCTTC.

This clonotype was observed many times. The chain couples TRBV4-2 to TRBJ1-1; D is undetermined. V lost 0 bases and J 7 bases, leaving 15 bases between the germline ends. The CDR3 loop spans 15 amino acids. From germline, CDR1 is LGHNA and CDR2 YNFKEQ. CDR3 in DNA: TGTGCCAGCAGCCAAGATCGTTCGTTTAGAGGTGAAGCTTTCTTT. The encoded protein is CASSQDRSFRGEAFF.

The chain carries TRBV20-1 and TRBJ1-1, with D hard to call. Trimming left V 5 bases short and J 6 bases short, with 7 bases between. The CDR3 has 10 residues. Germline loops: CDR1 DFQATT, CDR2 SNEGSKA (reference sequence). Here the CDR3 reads CSARGAEAFF. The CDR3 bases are TGCAGTGCTCGGGGTGCTGAAGCTTTCTTT.

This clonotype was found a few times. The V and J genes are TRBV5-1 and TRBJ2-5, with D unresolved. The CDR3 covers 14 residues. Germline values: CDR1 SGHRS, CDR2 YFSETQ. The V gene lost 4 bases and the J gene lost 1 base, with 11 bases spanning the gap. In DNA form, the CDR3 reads TGCGCCAGCAGCCACACAGTAAGCCAAGAGACCCAGTACTTC. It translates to CASSHTVSQETQYF.